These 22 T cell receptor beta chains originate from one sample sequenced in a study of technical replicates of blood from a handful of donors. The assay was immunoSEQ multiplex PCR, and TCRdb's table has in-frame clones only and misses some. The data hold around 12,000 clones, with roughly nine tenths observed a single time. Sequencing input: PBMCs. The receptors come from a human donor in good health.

The chain's CDR3 is CASSLGGANYEQYF. The CDR3 region has the DNA TGTGCCAGCAGTTTAGGCGGAGCCAACTACGAGCAGTACTTC. The chain uses TRBV28 and TRBJ2-7, with D hard to call. Deletions cut 2 bases from V and 3 bases from J, with 11 bases between. Per germline, CDR1 MDHEN and CDR2 SYDVKM. The CDR3 runs 14 residues.

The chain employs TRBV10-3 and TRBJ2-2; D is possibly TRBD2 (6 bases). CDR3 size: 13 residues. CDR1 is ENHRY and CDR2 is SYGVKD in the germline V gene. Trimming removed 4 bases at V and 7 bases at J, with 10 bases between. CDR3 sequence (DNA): TGTGCCATCAGTGGGGGTAGCGGCGGGGAGCTGTTTTTT. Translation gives CAISGGSGGELFF.

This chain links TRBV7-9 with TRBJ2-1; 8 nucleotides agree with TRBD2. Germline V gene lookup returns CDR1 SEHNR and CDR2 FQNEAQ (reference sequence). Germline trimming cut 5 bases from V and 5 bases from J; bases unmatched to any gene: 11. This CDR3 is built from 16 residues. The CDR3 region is CASSPAPGTRHNEQFF. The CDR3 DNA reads TGTGCCAGCAGCCCCGCCCCCGGGACTAGGCACAATGAGCAGTTCTTC.

CDR3: CASSEPVMNTEAFF. As DNA, the CDR3 is TGTGCCAGCAGTGAACCAGTTATGAACACTGAAGCTTTCTTT. V gene TRBV6-1 combines with J gene TRBJ1-1; D is unresolved. V lost 2 bases and J lost 0, with 7 bases in between. The germline gives CDR1 MNHNS, CDR2 SASEGT. CDR3 length: 14 residues.

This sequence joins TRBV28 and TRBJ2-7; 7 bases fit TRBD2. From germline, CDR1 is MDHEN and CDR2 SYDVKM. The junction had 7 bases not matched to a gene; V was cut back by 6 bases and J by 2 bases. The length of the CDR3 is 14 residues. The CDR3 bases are TGTGCCAGCAGCCCCGGGGGGAGCACCTACGAGCAGTACTTC. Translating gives CASSPGGSTYEQYF.

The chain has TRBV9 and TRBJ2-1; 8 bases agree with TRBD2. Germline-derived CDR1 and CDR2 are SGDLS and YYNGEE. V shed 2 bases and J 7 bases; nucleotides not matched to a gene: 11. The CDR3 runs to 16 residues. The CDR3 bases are TGTGCCAGCAGCGTCGGAGCCGGGACTAGTGGTAATGAGCAGTTCTTC. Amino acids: CASSVGAGTSGNEQFF. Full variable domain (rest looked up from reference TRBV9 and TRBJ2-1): DSGVTQTPKHLITATGQRVTLRCSPRSGDLSVYWYQQSLDQGLQFLIQYYNGEERAKGNILERFSAQQFPDLHSELNLSSLELGDSALYFCASSVGAGTSGNEQFFGPGTRLTVL.

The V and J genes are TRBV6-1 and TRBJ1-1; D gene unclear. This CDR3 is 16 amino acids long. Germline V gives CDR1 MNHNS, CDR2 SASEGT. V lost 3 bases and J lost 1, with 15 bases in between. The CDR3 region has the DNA TGTGCCAGCAGTGATCTCCCCAGGATTACGAACACTGAAGCTTTCTTT. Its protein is CASSDLPRITNTEAFF.

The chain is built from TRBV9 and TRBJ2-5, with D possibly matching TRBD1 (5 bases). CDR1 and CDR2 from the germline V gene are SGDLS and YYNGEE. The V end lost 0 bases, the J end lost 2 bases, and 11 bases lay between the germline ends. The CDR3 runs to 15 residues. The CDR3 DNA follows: TGTGCCAGCAGCGTAGGGCAGGGCTATCAAGAGACCCAGTACTTC. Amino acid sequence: CASSVGQGYQETQYF.

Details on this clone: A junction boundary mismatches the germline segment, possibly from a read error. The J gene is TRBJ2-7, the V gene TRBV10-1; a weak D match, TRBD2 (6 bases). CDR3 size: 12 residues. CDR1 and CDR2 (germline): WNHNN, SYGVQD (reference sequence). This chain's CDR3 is CASSESFGTFNF. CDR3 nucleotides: TGCGCCAGCAGTGAGTCATTCGGGACTTTTAACTTC.

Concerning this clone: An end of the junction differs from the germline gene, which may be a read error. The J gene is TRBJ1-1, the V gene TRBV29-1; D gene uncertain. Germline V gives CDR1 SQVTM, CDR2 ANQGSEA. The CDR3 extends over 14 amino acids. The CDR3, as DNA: TGCAGCGTTGTTGGGCAGGCGGGGAACAGTGAAGCTTTCTTT. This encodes CSVVGQAGNSEAFF.

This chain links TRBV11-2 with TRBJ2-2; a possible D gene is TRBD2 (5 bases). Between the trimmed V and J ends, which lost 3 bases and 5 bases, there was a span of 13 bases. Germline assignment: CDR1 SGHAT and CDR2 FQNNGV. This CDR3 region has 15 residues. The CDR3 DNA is TGTGCCAGCAGCTTTCGGGGTGGTAATACCGGGGAGCTGTTTTTT. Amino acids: CASSFRGGNTGELFF.

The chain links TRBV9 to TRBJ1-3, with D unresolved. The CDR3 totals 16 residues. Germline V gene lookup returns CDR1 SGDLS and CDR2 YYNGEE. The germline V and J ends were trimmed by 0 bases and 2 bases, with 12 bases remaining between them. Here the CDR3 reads CASSVDPGFTGNTIYF. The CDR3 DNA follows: TGTGCCAGCAGCGTAGACCCGGGATTCACTGGAAACACCATATATTTT.

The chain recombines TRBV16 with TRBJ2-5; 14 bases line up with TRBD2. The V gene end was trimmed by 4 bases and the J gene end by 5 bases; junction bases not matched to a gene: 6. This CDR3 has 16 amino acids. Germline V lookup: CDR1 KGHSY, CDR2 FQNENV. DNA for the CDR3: TGTGCCAGCAGCCCTGGGACTAGCGGGAGCGGTGAGACCCAGTACTTC. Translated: CASSPGTSGSGETQYF.

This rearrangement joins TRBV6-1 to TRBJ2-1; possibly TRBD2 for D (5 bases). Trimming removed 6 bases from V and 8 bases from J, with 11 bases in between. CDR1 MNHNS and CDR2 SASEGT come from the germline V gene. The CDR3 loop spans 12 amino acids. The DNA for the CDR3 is TGTGCCAGCAGGGATGCGGGTGATGAGCAGTTCTTC. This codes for CASRDAGDEQFF.

CDR3 sequence: CASHLGTGVTDTQYF. DNA of the CDR3: TGTGCCAGCCACCTGGGAACAGGGGTCACAGATACGCAGTATTTT. V gene TRBV6-1 combines with J gene TRBJ2-3, with 7 bases fitting TRBD1. Germline V lookup: CDR1 MNHNS, CDR2 SASEGT. Trimming took 8 bases from V and 2 from J; bases not matched to a gene: 10. The CDR3 contains 15 residues.

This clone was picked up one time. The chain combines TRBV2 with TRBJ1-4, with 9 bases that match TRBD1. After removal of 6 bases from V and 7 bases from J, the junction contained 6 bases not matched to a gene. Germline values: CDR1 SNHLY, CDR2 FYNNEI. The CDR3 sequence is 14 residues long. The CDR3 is CASRETGGSEKLFF. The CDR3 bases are TGTGCCAGCAGAGAGACAGGGGGTTCTGAAAAACTGTTTTTT.

This CDR3 is CASSLRADTQYF. Written as DNA, the CDR3 is TGTGCCAGCAGCTTGAGAGCGGATACGCAGTATTTT. The chain couples TRBV5-8 to TRBJ2-3; D is uncertain. V was cut by 1 base and J by 6 bases, with 6 bases left in between. This CDR3 comprises 12 residues. In germline, CDR1 is SGHTS, CDR2 YDEGEE.

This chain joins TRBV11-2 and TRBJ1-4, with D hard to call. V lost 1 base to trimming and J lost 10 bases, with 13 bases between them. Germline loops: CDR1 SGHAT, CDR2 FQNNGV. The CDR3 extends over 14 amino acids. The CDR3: CASSLGSNDGKLFF. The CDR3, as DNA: TGTGCCAGCAGCTTAGGCAGTAACGATGGAAAACTGTTTTTT.

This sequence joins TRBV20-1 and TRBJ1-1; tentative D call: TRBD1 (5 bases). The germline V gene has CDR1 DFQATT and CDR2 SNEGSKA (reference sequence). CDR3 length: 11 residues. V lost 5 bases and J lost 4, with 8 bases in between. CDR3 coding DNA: TGCAGTGCTGGTAGGGGCACTGAAGCTTTCTTT. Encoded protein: CSAGRGTEAFF.

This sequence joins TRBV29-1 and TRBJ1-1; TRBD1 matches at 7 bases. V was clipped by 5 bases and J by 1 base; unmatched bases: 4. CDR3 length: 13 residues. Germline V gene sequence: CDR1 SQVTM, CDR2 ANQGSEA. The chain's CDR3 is CSVSTGANTEAFF. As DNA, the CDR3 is TGCAGCGTTAGCACAGGGGCGAACACTGAAGCTTTCTTT. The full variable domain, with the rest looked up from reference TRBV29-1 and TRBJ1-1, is SAVISQKPSRDICQRGTSLTIQCQVDSQVTMMFWYRQQPGQSLTLIATANQGSEATYESGFVIDKFPISRPNLTFSTLTVSNMSPEDSSIYLCSVSTGANTEAFFGQGTRLTVV.

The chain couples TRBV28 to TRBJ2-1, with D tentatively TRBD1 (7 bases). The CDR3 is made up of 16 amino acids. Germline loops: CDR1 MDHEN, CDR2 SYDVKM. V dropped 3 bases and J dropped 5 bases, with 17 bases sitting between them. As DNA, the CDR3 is TGTGCCAGCAGTTTGGCGGGACAGACACCGCACAATGAGCAGTTCTTC. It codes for CASSLAGQTPHNEQFF.

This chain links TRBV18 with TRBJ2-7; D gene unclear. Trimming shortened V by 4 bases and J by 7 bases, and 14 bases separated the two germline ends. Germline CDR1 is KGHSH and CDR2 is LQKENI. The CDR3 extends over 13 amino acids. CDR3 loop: CASSLTAPGEQYF. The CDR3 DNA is TGTGCCAGCTCACTTACAGCCCCTGGGGAGCAGTACTTC.